The present TCR beta chain was sequenced within a study of shared clonotypes between healthy human individuals. CD45RO-negative, CCR7-selected cells formed the naive CD8 fraction, which excluded terminally differentiated effector memory CD45RA+ cells. Broader study findings: Rarefaction analysis demonstrated incomplete sorted-subset sequencing notwithstanding large depth. Between several donors, naive CD4 clonotypes were shared at a level of about 5%. All-four-donor shared clonotypes had higher generation probabilities than non-shared clonotypes did.

To note about this clone: Antigen: not known.

Per the authors' pipeline: ImmunoSEQ only sent back junction sequences with no quality scores, so filtering was done differently. Sequencing used immunoSEQ multiplex PCR; TCRdb keeps in-frame clones, though not all of them. V and J calls and clone size are as listed in that table; D and trimming were resolved from the DNA. The profile covers 2 million to 2.5 million clones, with about 93% appearing a single time and about 1.8% taken by the ten largest. The clonotype comes from a young man in good health. Some clones in this sample may be carry-over from other donors' samples. Material for sequencing was naive CD8+ T cells from PBMCs.

CDR3 in DNA: TGTGCCAGCAGCCCTACCAACACTGAAGCTTTCTTT. This codes for CASSPTNTEAFF. The chain employs TRBV11-1 and TRBJ1-1, with D uncertain. Looked up from germline, CDR1 is SGHAT and CDR2 is FQDESV (reference sequence). The CDR3 length is 12 residues. With 5 bases removed from V and 2 bases from J, the gap between germline ends came to 6 bases. The whole variable domain, remainder taken from reference TRBV11-1 and TRBJ1-1, is EAEVAQSPRYKITEKSQAVAFWCDPISGHATLYWYRQILGQGPELLVQFQDESVVDDSQLPKDRFSAERLKGVDSTLKIQPAELGDSAMYLCASSPTNTEAFFGQGTRLTVV.